The sequence of this T cell receptor (beta chain) was determined in a study of cytomegalovirus exposure and HLA in healthy donors. The table lists this clone with a count of one. Its target is unknown. Clones were sequenced by immunoSEQ multiplex PCR, and TCRdb holds only the in-frame ones, with some missing. The sample carries 200,000 to 300,000 clones, roughly 91% recorded once. This CDR3 is 13 amino acids long. The germline V gene has CDR1 SQVTM and CDR2 ANQGSEA. Trimming removed 3 bases at V and 3 bases at J, with 11 bases between. Among the 110 or so subjects of the validation cohort, separate from the roughly 650-subject first cohort, were the donors. General study results and limits: There were a few CMV-associated chains whose specificity for CMV antigens was confirmed in vitro. Rare TCR sequences predominated, though certain public TCRs were found in many donors. Cytomegalovirus status was reportedly diagnosed by the classifier with high specificity and sensitivity.

Input material: PBMCs. The receptor was isolated from a woman in her 30s in good health and CMV-seronegative. The chain couples TRBV29-1 to TRBJ1-2, with a tentative D call TRBD1 (5 bases). The CDR3 coding sequence is TGCAGCGTTGATGGGCAGGGAGACTATGGCTACACCTTC. Amino acids: CSVDGQGDYGYTF.